The 4 T cell receptor beta chains presented below share a single source sample, sequenced in a study of blood T cell repertoires in COVID-19. The method was immunoSEQ multiplex PCR; TCRdb's version includes in-frame clones alone and lacks a portion of them. The sample shows about 200,000 clones, around 85% of them seen only once. Sequenced input: peripheral blood. The receptors stem from a man aged 60 to 69 with COVID-19, enrolled during active disease.

V gene TRBV10-2 combines with J gene TRBJ1-2; 8 positions agree with TRBD1. There are 13 residues in the CDR3. From germline, CDR1 is WSHSY and CDR2 SAAADI. J gave up 3 bases and V 6 bases, and 3 bases lay outside the gene matches. The CDR3 DNA is TGCGCCAGCAGCAACAGGGGGGACTATGGCTACACCTTC. It codes for CASSNRGDYGYTF.

This chain's CDR3 is CASSLNVAVGHTEAFF. The CDR3 DNA is TGTGCCAGCAGCTTGAATGTCGCGGTGGGGCACACTGAAGCTTTCTTT. The chain couples TRBV5-5 to TRBJ1-1; D possibly corresponds to TRBD1 (5 bases). From germline, CDR1 is SGHKS and CDR2 YYEKEE (reference sequence). Trimming shortened V by 1 base and J by 3 bases, and 16 bases separated the two germline ends. CDR3 size: 16 residues.

The V and J genes are TRBV29-1 and TRBJ2-7; no clear D gene. The V end lost 4 bases, the J end lost 4 bases, and 11 bases lay between the germline ends. The CDR3 spans 12 residues. Germline V gene lookup returns CDR1 SQVTM and CDR2 ANQGSEA. The CDR3 loop is CSVGVARYEQYF. For the CDR3, the DNA is TGCAGCGTTGGGGTAGCTCGATACGAGCAGTACTTC.

This chain joins TRBV4-2 and TRBJ2-7; 8 positions agree with TRBD1. CDR1 is LGHNA and CDR2 is YNFKEQ in the germline V gene. The ends lost 3 bases at V and 0 bases at J; junction bases unmatched: 4. CDR3 size: 15 residues. CDR3 bases: TGTGCCAGCAGCCAGGGGACAGGTCTCTCCTACGAGCAGTACTTC. It codes for CASSQGTGLSYEQYF.